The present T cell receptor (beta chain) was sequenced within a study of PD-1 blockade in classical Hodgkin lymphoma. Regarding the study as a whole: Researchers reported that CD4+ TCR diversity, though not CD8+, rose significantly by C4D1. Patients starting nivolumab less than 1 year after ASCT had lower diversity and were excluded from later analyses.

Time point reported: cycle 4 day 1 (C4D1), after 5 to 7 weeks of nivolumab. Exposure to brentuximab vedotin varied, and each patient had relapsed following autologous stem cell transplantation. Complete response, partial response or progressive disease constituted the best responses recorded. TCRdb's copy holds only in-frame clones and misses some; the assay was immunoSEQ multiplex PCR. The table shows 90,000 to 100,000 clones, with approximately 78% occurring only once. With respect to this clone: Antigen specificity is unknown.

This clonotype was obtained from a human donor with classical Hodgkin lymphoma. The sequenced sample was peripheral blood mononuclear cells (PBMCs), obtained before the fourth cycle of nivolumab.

The CDR3 protein is CASSSTPGQGKVNGYTF. The CDR3 DNA reads TGTGCCAGCAGCTCCACGCCGGGACAGGGGAAAGTAAATGGCTACACCTTC. The V and J genes are TRBV7-2 and TRBJ1-2; 10 bases fit TRBD1. J lost 6 bases, V lost 4 bases, and 14 bases had no gene match. The CDR3 loop spans 17 amino acids. Germline V gives CDR1 SGHTA, CDR2 FQGNSA.